This T cell receptor (beta chain) comes out of a study of blood T cell repertoires in COVID-19. Overall study context: Material from acute and convalescent COVID-19 was sourced from the United States, Italy and Spain. T cells, B-cell-depleted T cells, or PBMCs provided the cDNA or gDNA that served as material.

In germline, CDR1 is MDHEN, CDR2 SYDVKM. V gave up 6 bases and J gave up 5 bases, with 22 bases separating them. This CDR3 is built from 16 residues. Methods used by the authors: For nucleated cells, counts were estimated from reference gene primer amplification. The protocol was immunoSEQ multiplex PCR, while the TCRdb copy is restricted to in-frame clones and leaves out a portion. Clone size and the V and J calls come from that table; the DNA yielded D and trimming. The sample includes nearly 250,000 clones, 82% of them seen just once. The TCR originated in a woman aged 80 or over with acute or convalescent COVID-19. The sequenced sample consisted of peripheral blood. The chain recombines TRBV28 with TRBJ1-1; TRBD1 might be the D (6 bases). The CDR3 reads CASSQPLGGGRTEAFF. DNA for the CDR3: TGTGCCAGCAGCCAGCCACTCGGGGGCGGGAGGACTGAAGCTTTCTTT.